What follows is one T cell receptor (beta chain) and its context. What it recognizes is unknown. Together with a sample-barcoded 5' primer, a J-beta primer mix was included in a second PCR lasting about 7 to 11 cycles. TCRdb re-called the 5' RACE reads through MiXCR, storing one row per CDR3 protein. In the table there are 700,000 or so distinct CDR3 sequences, 40% to 50% of which are singletons. The data were taken from a study of blood T cells in healthy people across ages. Looked up from germline, CDR1 is DFQATT and CDR2 is SNEGSKA (reference sequence). This CDR3 spans 15 amino acids. The V gene end was trimmed by 1 base and the J gene end by 7 bases; junction bases not matched to a gene: 8. Samples had at least 6.5 million PBMCs isolated from them. Overall study findings and caveats: With unsorted PBMCs, a conclusive comparison of naive versus antigen-experienced cells was not possible. It was the long-lived donors that had more naive CD4+ cells and higher diversity than aged donors. Researchers deemed the diversity estimates from one million T cells underestimates.

The sequence was obtained from a man at least 80 years old in good health. This rearrangement joins TRBV20-1 to TRBJ2-1, with TRBD1 identical over 9 bases. Specimen: blood. CDR3 region: CSARVGQGGTNEQFF. The CDR3 region has the DNA TGCAGTGCTAGAGTGGGACAGGGCGGTACAAATGAGCAGTTCTTC.